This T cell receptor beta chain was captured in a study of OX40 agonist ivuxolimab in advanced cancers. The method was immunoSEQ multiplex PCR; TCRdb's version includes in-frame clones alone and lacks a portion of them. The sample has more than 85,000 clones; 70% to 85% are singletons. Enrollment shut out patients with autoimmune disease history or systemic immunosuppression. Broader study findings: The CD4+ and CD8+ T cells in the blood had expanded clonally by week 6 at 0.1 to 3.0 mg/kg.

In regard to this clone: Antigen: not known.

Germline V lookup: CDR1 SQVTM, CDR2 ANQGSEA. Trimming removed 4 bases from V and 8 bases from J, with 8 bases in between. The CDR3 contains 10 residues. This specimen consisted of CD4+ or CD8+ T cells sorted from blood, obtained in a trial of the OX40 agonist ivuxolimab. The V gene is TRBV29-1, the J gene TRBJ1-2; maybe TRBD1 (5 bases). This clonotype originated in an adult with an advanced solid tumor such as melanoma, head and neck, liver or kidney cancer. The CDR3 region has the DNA TGCAGCGTTGGGGACTCAGGCTACACCTTC. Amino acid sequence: CSVGDSGYTF.